The 21 T cell receptor beta chains below come from one sample, sequenced in a study of T cell responses to AZD1222 COVID-19 vaccine. Sequencing was performed with immunoSEQ multiplex PCR; in TCRdb, only in-frame clones are kept and a portion is missing. Here the sample spans just over 150,000 clones, around 87% being singletons. Sequences were derived from peripheral blood, sampled 28 days after the second AZD1222 dose. The receptors were sampled from an adult who received the AZD1222 COVID-19 vaccine.

V and J are TRBV2 and TRBJ2-1, with 12 bases that match TRBD2. The V segment lost 5 bases and the J segment 0 bases; nucleotides outside the gene matches: 2. The CDR3 length is 16 residues. Germline V gene data show CDR1 as SNHLY and CDR2 as FYNNEI. The CDR3 spells CASSTSGRRSYNEQFF. Written as DNA, the CDR3 is TGTGCCAGCAGTACTAGCGGGAGGCGCTCCTACAATGAGCAGTTCTTC.

The chain carries TRBV28 and TRBJ1-5; D is unclear. Trimming shortened V by 7 bases and J by 0 bases, and 13 bases separated the two germline ends. Germline V gene data show CDR1 as MDHEN and CDR2 as SYDVKM. This CDR3 is 15 amino acids long. The CDR3 loop reads CASILRGYSNQPQHF. As DNA, the CDR3 is TGTGCCAGCATCTTACGCGGATATAGCAATCAGCCCCAGCATTTT.

This chain uses TRBV21-1 with TRBJ2-7. TRBV21-1 is noted as a pseudogene. CDR3 length: 15 amino acids. In DNA form, the CDR3 reads TGTGCCAGCAGCCCTCCAGCCCTCAGCTCCTACGAGCAGTACTTC. It translates to CASSPPALSSYEQYF.

The chain links TRBV11-2 to TRBJ2-7, with 7 nucleotides matching TRBD2. The V segment lost 5 bases and the J segment 6 bases; nucleotides outside the gene matches: 10. CDR3 length: 14 residues. Germline CDR1 SGHAT, CDR2 FQNNGV. The CDR3 loop is CASSRAGVGSEQYF. The CDR3 DNA is TGTGCCAGCAGCCGCGCGGGAGTCGGGAGCGAGCAGTACTTC.

The sample holds many counts of this clone. The V and J genes are TRBV18 and TRBJ2-7; D not resolved. CDR1 and CDR2 from the germline V gene are KGHSH and LQKENI. V was clipped by 4 bases and J by 1 base, with 8 bases between them. The CDR3 loop spans 13 amino acids. The CDR3 nucleotides are TGTGCCAGCTCACAGGGCCTATCCTACGAGCAGTACTTC. Protein product: CASSQGLSYEQYF.

The genes are TRBV18 and TRBJ2-3, with D perhaps TRBD1 (6 bases). CDR1 is KGHSH, CDR2 LQKENI, per germline. Deletions cut 6 bases from V and 5 bases from J, with 18 bases between. The CDR3 covers 15 residues. CDR3 loop: CASSVQGMVVDTQYF. The CDR3 DNA reads as TGTGCCAGCTCTGTCCAGGGGATGGTGGTAGATACGCAGTATTTT.

CDR3 DNA: TGTGCCAGCAGCTTAGTAGAGCGGGAGTCATTCTTC. Translating it yields CASSLVERESFF. This chain links TRBV7-9 with TRBJ2-1, with TRBD2 matching 8 bases. J was trimmed by 16 bases and V by 1 base; bases with no gene match: 6. The CDR3 is made up of 12 amino acids. The germline V gene encodes CDR1 SEHNR and CDR2 FQNEAQ (reference sequence).

This rearrangement joins TRBV29-1 to TRBJ2-1, with 8 bases identical to TRBD2. Germline CDR1 SQVTM, CDR2 ANQGSEA. The J segment lost 5 bases and the V segment lost 7 bases, leaving 4 bases of the junction unmatched. The CDR3 is made up of 12 amino acids. CDR3 DNA sequence: TGCAGCGGCGGACTAGCAGACAATGAGCAGTTCTTC. Amino acid sequence: CSGGLADNEQFF.

The chain combines TRBV4-3 with TRBJ2-3; 9 bases agree with TRBD2. Germline V gives CDR1 LGHNA, CDR2 YSLEER. The V segment lost 0 bases and the J segment 2 bases; nucleotides outside the gene matches: 3. The CDR3 runs to 16 residues. The CDR3 DNA is TGCGCCAGCAGCCAAGATCCTAGCGGGACCACAGATACGCAGTATTTT. This codes for CASSQDPSGTTDTQYF.

This chain links TRBV28 with TRBJ1-5; possible D gene TRBD1, 5 bases. V lost 3 bases and J 4 bases, leaving 13 bases between the germline ends. CDR1 and CDR2 (germline): MDHEN, SYDVKM. CDR3 length equals 15 residues. CDR3 nucleotide sequence: TGTGCCAGCAGTTTGGGTGGCGAGGGGAATCAGCCCCAGCATTTT. Protein sequence: CASSLGGEGNQPQHF.

This chain connects TRBV12-3 or TRBV12-4 to TRBJ2-1; D gene unclear. The CDR3 has 13 amino acids. Trimming cost V 2 bases and J 3 bases, with 5 bases left between them. CDR3 protein: CASSLRSYNEQFF. The CDR3 nucleotides read TGTGCCAGCAGTTTACGCAGCTACAATGAGCAGTTCTTC.

J is TRBJ1-4 and V is TRBV5-5, with a possible D match to TRBD1 (5 bases). The CDR3 is 16 amino acids. V was shortened by 4 bases and J by 7 bases, with 20 bases between the two germline ends. Germline V gives CDR1 SGHKS, CDR2 YYEKEE (reference sequence). The CDR3 nucleotides are TGTGCCAGCAGCCAAGATCCGGACTGGGGCCTTGAAAAACTGTTTTTT. Translated: CASSQDPDWGLEKLFF.

The chain recombines TRBV6-4 with TRBJ2-3; 8 nucleotides line up with TRBD2. CDR3 length equals 15 residues. In germline, CDR1 is MRHNA, CDR2 SNTAGT. V lost 2 bases, J lost 2 bases, and 3 bases stayed unmatched. Here the CDR3 DNA reads TGTGCCAGCAGTGACGTAGCGGGGAACACAGATACGCAGTATTTT. This gives the protein CASSDVAGNTDTQYF.

Of note for this clone: An end of the junction does not agree with germline; a read error may underlie this. Within the sample, other DNA sequences also encode this same CDR3. The chain joins TRBV2 to TRBJ2-2; D is perhaps TRBD1 (6 bases). CDR1 and CDR2 (germline): SNHLY, FYNNEI. The length of the CDR3 is 14 residues. This CDR3 reads CASRGRINTGELFF. CDR3 DNA sequence: TGTGCAAGCAGGGGCCGAATTAACACCGGGGAGCTGTTTTTT.

The J gene is TRBJ2-7, the V gene TRBV6-1; 12 nucleotides match TRBD1. Germline values: CDR1 MNHNS, CDR2 SASEGT. The CDR3 contains 16 residues. With V trimmed by 4 bases and J by 4 bases, 8 bases remained unmatched. The CDR3 spells CASSAGTGGPIYEQYF. The CDR3 coding sequence is TGTGCCAGCAGTGCCGGGACAGGGGGCCCTATTTACGAGCAGTACTTC.

The J gene is TRBJ2-7, the V gene TRBV5-4; the D gene is possibly TRBD1 (7 bases). CDR1 is SGHNT and CDR2 is YYREEE in the germline V gene (reference sequence). The CDR3 runs to 15 residues. The V end was cut by 6 bases, the J end by 0 bases, with 16 bases between. The CDR3 reads CASTRGQSRSYEQYF. The DNA for the CDR3 is TGTGCCAGCACGCGGGGACAGTCCCGCTCCTACGAGCAGTACTTC.

The chain employs TRBV3-1 (or the pseudogene TRBV3-2) and TRBJ1-2, with D possibly TRBD1 on 5 matching bases. Trimming left V 6 bases short and J 2 bases short, with 7 bases between. The germline V gene encodes CDR1 LGHDT and CDR2 YNNKEL (reference sequence). The CDR3 loop spans 12 amino acids. CDR3 sequence reads: CASSQGNYGYTF. CDR3 nucleotides: TGTGCCAGCAGTCAGGGAAACTATGGCTACACCTTC.

The chain is built from TRBV12-3 or TRBV12-4 and TRBJ1-5, with D hard to call. The CDR3 totals 13 residues. V lost 3 bases and J 7 bases, leaving 10 bases between the germline ends. CDR3 residues: CASSFGVRQPQHF. The CDR3 DNA follows: TGTGCCAGCAGTTTTGGGGTACGACAGCCCCAGCATTTT.

The chain employs TRBV5-8 and TRBJ2-1; TRBD1 matches 11 bases. CDR1 is SGHTS, CDR2 YDEGEE, per germline. V gave up 2 bases and J gave up 3 bases; unmatched junction bases: 7. CDR3 length equals 17 residues. The CDR3 reads CASSFLRTGGFYNEQFF. CDR3 DNA sequence: TGTGCCAGCAGCTTTCTCCGGACAGGGGGCTTCTACAATGAGCAGTTCTTC. The whole variable domain, remainder taken from reference TRBV5-8 and TRBJ2-1, is EAGVTQSPTHLIKTRGQQATLRCSPISGHTSVYWYQQALGLGLQFLLWYDEGEERNRGNFPPRFSGRQFPNYSSELNVNALELEDSALYLCASSFLRTGGFYNEQFFGPGTRLTVL.

This chain connects TRBV28 to TRBJ2-7; D is undetermined. CDR1 is MDHEN and CDR2 is SYDVKM in the germline V gene. This CDR3 comprises 11 residues. V dropped 9 bases and J dropped 4 bases, with 10 bases sitting between them. This chain's CDR3 is CASTSEYEQYF. The CDR3 nucleotides are TGTGCCAGTACCTCAGAATACGAGCAGTACTTC.

This clone was seen only a few times. V is TRBV18 and J is TRBJ1-4; 7 nucleotides align to TRBD1. Trimming took 6 bases from V and 9 from J; bases not matched to a gene: 10. The germline V gene has CDR1 KGHSH and CDR2 LQKENI. The CDR3 loop spans 14 amino acids. The CDR3 DNA sequence: TGTGCCAGCTCGGACGGACAGGAGCCTAAAAAACTGTTTTTT. It translates to CASSDGQEPKKLFF. The entire variable domain, with the rest obtained from reference TRBV18 and TRBJ1-4, is as follows: NAGVMQNPRHLVRRRGQEARLRCSPMKGHSHVYWYRQLPEEGLKFMVYLQKENIIDESGMPKERFSAEFPKEGPSILRIQQVVRGDSAAYFCASSDGQEPKKLFFGSGTQLSVL.